This T cell receptor beta chain stems from a study of cytomegalovirus exposure and HLA in healthy donors. The study, taken as a whole, reports: Indistinguishability led to the exclusion of some V segments, TRBV6-2 and TRBV6-3 included. In an earlier analysis, most TCR beta V segments were productive about 87% or about 30% of the time. Reports indicate that TCR beta sequences accurately predicted the HLA-A and HLA-B alleles of most subjects.

This clone occurred a few times. Its antigen is currently unknown. 60 Vbeta and 13 Jbeta primers were used in PCR. Here immunoSEQ multiplex PCR was the method, and the copy in TCRdb shows in-frame clones only, minus some. The profile shows over 70,000 clones, less than 80% of them singletons. The length of the CDR3 is 14 residues. The V end was cut by 2 bases, the J end by 10 bases, with 15 bases between. Looked up from germline, CDR1 is SGHAT and CDR2 is FQNNGV. The donors comprised healthy bone marrow donors. The chain uses TRBV11-2 and TRBJ2-1; D is uncertain. The clonotype was recovered from a man aged 25 to 40 in good health and CMV-seronegative. The sequencing sample was made of PBMCs. The CDR3 DNA sequence: TGTGCCAGCAGCTTAATATCCCCCCCCCAGGAGCAGTTCTTC. Residues: CASSLISPPQEQFF.